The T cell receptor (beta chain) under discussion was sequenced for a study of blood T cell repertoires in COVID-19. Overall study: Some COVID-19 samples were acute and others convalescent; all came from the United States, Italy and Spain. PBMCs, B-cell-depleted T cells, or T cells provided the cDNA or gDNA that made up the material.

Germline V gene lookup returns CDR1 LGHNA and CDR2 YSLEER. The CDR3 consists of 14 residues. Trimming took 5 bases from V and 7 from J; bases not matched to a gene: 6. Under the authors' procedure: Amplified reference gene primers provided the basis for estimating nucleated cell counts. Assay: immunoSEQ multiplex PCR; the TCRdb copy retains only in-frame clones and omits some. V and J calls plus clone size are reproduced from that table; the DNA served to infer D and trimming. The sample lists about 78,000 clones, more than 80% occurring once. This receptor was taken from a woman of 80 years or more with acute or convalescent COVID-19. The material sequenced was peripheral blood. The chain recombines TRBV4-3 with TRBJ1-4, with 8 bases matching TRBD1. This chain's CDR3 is CASSGTGGPEKLFF. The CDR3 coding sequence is TGCGCCAGCAGCGGGACAGGTGGCCCTGAAAAACTGTTTTTT.